The rows below give T cell receptor beta chains drawn from one sample of a study of identical twins. TCRdb reprocessed the 5' RACE reads via MiXCR and lists one record per CDR3 protein. The sample has roughly 720,000 distinct CDR3 sequences; about 20% are singletons. These records were also assigned to another study, of T cells expressing NK-cell markers.

Sequences were obtained from PBMCs. The receptors here all came from a woman younger than 30 in good health. CDR3s include the opening cysteine and the closing phenylalanine or tryptophan. D genes are given only for firm matches.

.,TRBV5-5,TRBJ2-3,CASRGSGTDTQYF
TRBD2,TRBV7-6,TRBJ2-1,CASSPGLAGALEQFF
.,TRBV12-3/TRBV12-4,TRBJ1-5,CASSFGVGGSNQPQHF
.,TRBV20-1,TRBJ2-7,CSAWLGGMVQYF
TRBD2,TRBV6-2/TRBV6-3,TRBJ2-1,CASSYDASGPSNNEQFF
.,TRBV4-2,TRBJ2-2,CASSQDAGANTGELFF
TRBD1,TRBV6-1,TRBJ2-3,CASRSRGRADTQYF
TRBD2,TRBV7-9,TRBJ2-3,CASSLSGVVSDTQYF
TRBD1,TRBV10-3,TRBJ1-4,CAISEDRGQEKLFF
.,TRBV24-1,TRBJ2-7,CATSAPGSYEQYF
TRBD2,TRBV6-5,TRBJ2-1,CASSYSVASGNNEQFF
.,TRBV7-9,TRBJ2-7,CASSSEGMYEQYF
.,TRBV6-6,TRBJ1-1,CASSYQSTEAFF
.,TRBV20-1,TRBJ1-5,CSARGGVGPQHF
.,TRBV29-1,TRBJ1-1,CSVDGQHTEAFF
TRBD2,TRBV12-3/TRBV12-4,TRBJ2-7,CASSSIGTSGIRNYEQYF
.,TRBV29-1,TRBJ2-7,CSVESDWSSYEQYF
.,TRBV5-1,TRBJ2-4,CASSSGPRRLLAKNIQYF
TRBD2,TRBV5-1,TRBJ2-5,CASSLFLVRTSGGQETQYF
TRBD2,TRBV10-2,TRBJ2-3,CASNFGPSGSTDTQYF
TRBD1,TRBV6-1,TRBJ2-3,CASSPTRDRHLRLTDTQYF
.,TRBV21-1,TRBJ2-3,CASSKDIGLAVSTDTQYF
.,TRBV5-1,TRBJ2-5,CASSLDWATQETQYF
.,TRBV4-1,TRBJ1-1,CASSLHFRGDTEAFF